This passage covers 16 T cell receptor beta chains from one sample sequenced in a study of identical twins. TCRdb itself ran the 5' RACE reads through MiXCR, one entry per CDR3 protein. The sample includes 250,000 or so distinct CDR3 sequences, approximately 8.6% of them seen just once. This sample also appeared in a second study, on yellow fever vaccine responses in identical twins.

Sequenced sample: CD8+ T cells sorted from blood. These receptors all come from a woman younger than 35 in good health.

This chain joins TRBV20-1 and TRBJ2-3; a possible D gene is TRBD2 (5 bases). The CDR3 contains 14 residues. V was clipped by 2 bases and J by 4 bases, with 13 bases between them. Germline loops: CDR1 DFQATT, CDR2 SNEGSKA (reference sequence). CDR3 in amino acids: CSARSGHEADTQYF. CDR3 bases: TGCAGTGCTAGAAGCGGTCACGAGGCAGATACGCAGTATTTT.

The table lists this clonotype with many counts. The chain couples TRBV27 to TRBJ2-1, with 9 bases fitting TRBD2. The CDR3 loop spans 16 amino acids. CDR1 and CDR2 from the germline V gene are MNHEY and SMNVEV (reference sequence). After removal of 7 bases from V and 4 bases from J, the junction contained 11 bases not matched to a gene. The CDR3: CASMRGHSGSYNEQFF. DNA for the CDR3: TGTGCCAGCATGAGGGGCCATAGCGGGAGTTACAATGAGCAGTTCTTC.

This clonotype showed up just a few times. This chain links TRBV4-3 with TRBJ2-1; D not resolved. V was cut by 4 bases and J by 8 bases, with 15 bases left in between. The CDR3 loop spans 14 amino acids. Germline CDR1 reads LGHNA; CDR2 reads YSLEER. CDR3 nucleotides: TGCGCCAGCAGCCCCCTAGGCCGGTTCGATGAGCAGTTCTTC. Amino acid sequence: CASSPLGRFDEQFF.

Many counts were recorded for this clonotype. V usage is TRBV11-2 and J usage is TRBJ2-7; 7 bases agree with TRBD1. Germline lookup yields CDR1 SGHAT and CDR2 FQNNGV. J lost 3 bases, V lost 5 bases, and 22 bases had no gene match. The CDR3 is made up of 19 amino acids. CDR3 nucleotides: TGTGCCAGCAGCCCCCATACAAACTGGAGACAGGGTTCGGTCTACGAGCAGTACTTC. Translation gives CASSPHTNWRQGSVYEQYF.

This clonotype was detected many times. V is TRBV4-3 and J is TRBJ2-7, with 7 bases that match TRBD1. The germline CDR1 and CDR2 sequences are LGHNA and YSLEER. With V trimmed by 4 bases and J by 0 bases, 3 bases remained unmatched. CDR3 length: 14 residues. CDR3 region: CASSPDRSSYEQYF. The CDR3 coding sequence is TGCGCCAGCAGCCCGGACAGGAGCTCCTACGAGCAGTACTTC.

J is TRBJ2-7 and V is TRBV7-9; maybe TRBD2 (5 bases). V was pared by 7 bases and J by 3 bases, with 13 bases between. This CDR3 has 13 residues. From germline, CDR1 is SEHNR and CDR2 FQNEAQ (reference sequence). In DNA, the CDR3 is TGTGCCAGCACCCGTGGGGAGCACTACGAGCAGTACTTC. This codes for CASTRGEHYEQYF.

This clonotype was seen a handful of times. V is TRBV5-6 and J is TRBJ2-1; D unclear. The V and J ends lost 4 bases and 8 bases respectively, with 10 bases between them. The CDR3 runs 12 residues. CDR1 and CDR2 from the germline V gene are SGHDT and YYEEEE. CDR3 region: CASSHVDYEQFF. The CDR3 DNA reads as TGTGCCAGCAGCCACGTCGATTATGAGCAGTTCTTC.

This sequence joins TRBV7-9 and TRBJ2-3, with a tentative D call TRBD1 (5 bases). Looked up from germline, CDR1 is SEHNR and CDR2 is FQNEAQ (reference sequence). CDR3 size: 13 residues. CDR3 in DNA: TGTGCAGCAACCAGGGCCTCAAGGGATACGCAGTATTTT. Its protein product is CAATRASRDTQYF.

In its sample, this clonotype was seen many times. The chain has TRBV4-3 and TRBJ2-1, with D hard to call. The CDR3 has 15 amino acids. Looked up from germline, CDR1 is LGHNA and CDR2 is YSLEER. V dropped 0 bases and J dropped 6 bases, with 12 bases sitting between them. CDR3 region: CASSQDFDTLNEQFF. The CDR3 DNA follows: TGCGCCAGCAGCCAAGATTTCGATACACTCAATGAGCAGTTCTTC.

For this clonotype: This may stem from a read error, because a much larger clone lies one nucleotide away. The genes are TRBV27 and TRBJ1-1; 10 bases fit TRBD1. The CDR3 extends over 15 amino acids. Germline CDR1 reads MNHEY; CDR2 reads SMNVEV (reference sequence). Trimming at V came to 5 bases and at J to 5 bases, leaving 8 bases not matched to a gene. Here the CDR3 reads CASSTWTGGVTEAFF. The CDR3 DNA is TGTGCCAGCAGTACTTGGACAGGGGGGGTGACTGAAGCTTTCTTT.

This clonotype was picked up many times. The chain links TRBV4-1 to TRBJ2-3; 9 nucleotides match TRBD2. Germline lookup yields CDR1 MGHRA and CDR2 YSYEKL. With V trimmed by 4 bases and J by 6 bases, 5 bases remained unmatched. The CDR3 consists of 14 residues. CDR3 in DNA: TGCGCCAGCAGCCTCGGGACTAGCATTGATACGCAGTATTTT. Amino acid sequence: CASSLGTSIDTQYF.

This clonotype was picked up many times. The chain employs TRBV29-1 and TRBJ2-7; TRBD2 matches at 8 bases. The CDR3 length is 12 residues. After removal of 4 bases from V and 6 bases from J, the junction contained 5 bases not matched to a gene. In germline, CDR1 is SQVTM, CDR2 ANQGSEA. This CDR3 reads CSVVASGLEQYF. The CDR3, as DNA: TGCAGCGTTGTGGCTAGCGGGCTCGAGCAGTACTTC.

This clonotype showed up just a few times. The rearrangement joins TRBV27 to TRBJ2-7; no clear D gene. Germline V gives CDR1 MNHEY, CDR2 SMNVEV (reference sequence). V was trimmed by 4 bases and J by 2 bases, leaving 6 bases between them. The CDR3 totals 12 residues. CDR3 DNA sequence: TGTGCCAGCAGTTCAGTGACCTACGAGCAGTACTTC. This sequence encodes CASSSVTYEQYF.

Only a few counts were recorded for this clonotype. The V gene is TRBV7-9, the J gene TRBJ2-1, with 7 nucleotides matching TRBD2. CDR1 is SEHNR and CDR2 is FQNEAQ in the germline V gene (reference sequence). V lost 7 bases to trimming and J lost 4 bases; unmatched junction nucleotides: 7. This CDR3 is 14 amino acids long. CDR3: CASTGTSDYNEQFF. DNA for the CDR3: TGTGCCAGCACCGGAACTAGCGATTACAATGAGCAGTTCTTC.

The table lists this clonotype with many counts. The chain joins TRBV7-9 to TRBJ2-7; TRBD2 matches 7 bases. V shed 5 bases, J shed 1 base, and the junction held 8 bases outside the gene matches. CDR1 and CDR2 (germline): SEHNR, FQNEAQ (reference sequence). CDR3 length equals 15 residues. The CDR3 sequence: CASSLTRRGSYEQYF. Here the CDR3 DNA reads TGTGCCAGCAGCCTAACTAGGCGGGGGTCCTACGAGCAGTACTTC.

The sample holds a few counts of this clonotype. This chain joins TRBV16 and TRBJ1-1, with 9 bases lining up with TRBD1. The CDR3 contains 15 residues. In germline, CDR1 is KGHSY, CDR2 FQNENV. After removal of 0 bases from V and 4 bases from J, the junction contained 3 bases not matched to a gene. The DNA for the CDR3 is TGTGCCAGCAGCCAATCGGACAGGGGATCCACTGAAGCTTTCTTT. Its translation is CASSQSDRGSTEAFF. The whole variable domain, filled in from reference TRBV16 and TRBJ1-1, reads GEEVAQTPKHLVRGEGQKAKLYCAPIKGHSYVFWYQQVLKNEFKFLISFQNENVFDETGMPKERFSAKCLPNSPCSLEIQATKLEDSAVYFCASSQSDRGSTEAFFGQGTRLTVV.